The 27 T cell receptor beta chains reported below all come from one sample, sequenced in a study of blood T cells in healthy people across ages. A second PCR, run for about 6 to 12 cycles, used a sample-barcoded 5' primer plus a J-beta primer mix. TCRdb independently ran MiXCR on the 5' RACE reads; one entry per CDR3 protein. The data hold roughly 1,500,000 distinct CDR3 sequences, with 30% to 40% observed a single time. What was sequenced was blood. The receptors come from a young woman in good health.

This CDR3 is CASSYDPDGDTQYF. In DNA form, the CDR3 reads TGTGCCAGCAGTTACGACCCAGACGGAGATACGCAGTATTTT. The J gene is TRBJ2-3, the V gene TRBV2; D gene uncertain. This CDR3 comprises 14 residues. Trimming took 5 bases from V and 5 from J, leaving 14 bases between them. Germline-derived CDR1 and CDR2 are SNHLY and FYNNEI.

This rearrangement joins TRBV7-9 to TRBJ2-1; TRBD2 agrees at 7 bases. Trimming cost V 2 bases and J 6 bases; bases outside gene matches: 4. The CDR3 consists of 14 residues. Germline CDR1 is SEHNR and CDR2 is FQNEAQ (reference sequence). This chain's CDR3 is CASSLLGGFNEQFF. DNA of the CDR3: TGTGCCAGCAGCTTACTCGGGGGGTTCAATGAGCAGTTCTTC.

This clonotype was recorded at least ten times. This chain joins TRBV6-1 and TRBJ2-7; D tentatively reads TRBD1 or TRBD2 (5 bases each). CDR1 MNHNS and CDR2 SASEGT come from the germline V gene. The CDR3 sequence is 12 residues long. V lost 5 bases and J lost 3, with 8 bases in between. CDR3 in amino acids: CASSRDHYEQYF. CDR3 nucleotides: TGTGCCAGCAGTCGGGACCACTACGAGCAGTACTTC.

This clonotype was counted between two and nine times. As DNA, the CDR3 is TGTGCCAGCAGTACGACAGGGGAAGGCTACACCTTC. This translates into CASSTTGEGYTF. The genes are TRBV27 and TRBJ1-2; 8 bases agree with TRBD1. CDR1 MNHEY and CDR2 SMNVEV come from the germline V gene (reference sequence). J lost 8 bases, V lost 5 bases, and 4 bases had no gene match. This CDR3 has 12 residues.

Points on this clonotype: Sequence at one end of the junction differs from germline and may be a read error. The chain is built from TRBV12-3 or TRBV12-4 and TRBJ2-3, with TRBD1 matching 7 bases. The length of the CDR3 is 14 residues. CDR3 DNA: TGTGCCAGCAGCGAGGGGGCCAGCGCAGATGCGCAGTATTTT. Translating it yields CASSEGASADAQYF.

This clonotype turned up a few times. The chain couples TRBV20-1 to TRBJ2-3; D gene uncertain. The CDR3 contains 12 residues. Trimming removed 3 bases from V and 3 bases from J, with 7 bases in between. Germline-derived CDR1 and CDR2 are DFQATT and SNEGSKA (reference sequence). The CDR3 sequence: CSASPETDTQYF. CDR3 DNA sequence: TGCAGTGCTAGTCCAGAAACAGATACGCAGTATTTT.

The chain uses TRBV9 and TRBJ2-7; D is unresolved. The CDR3 sequence is 14 residues long. Between the trimmed V and J ends, which lost 4 bases and 5 bases, there was a span of 16 bases. Germline V gene sequence: CDR1 SGDLS, CDR2 YYNGEE. CDR3 protein: CASSLVGTFHEQYF. In DNA, the CDR3 is TGTGCCAGCAGCCTCGTTGGCACCTTCCACGAGCAGTACTTC.

The gene calls are TRBV9 and TRBJ1-2; TRBD1 might be the D (5 bases). This CDR3 spans 15 amino acids. Trimming removed 4 bases from V and 6 bases from J, with 19 bases in between. The germline V gene has CDR1 SGDLS and CDR2 YYNGEE. The CDR3 bases are TGTGCCAGCAGCCCCGGGACTCTGGGAAGGCATGGCTACACCTTC. This translates into CASSPGTLGRHGYTF.

On this clonotype: A read error may explain this, as a much larger clone is one base away. The rearrangement links TRBV4-1 to TRBJ2-7; TRBD1 aligns across 8 bases. TRBJ2-1 explains the end of the DNA better; the J call may be wrong. The CDR3 runs 16 residues. CDR1 is MGHRA and CDR2 is YSYEKL in the germline V gene. The CDR3 is CASSQEWAGGSYEQFF. DNA of the CDR3: TGCGCCAGCAGCCAAGAATGGGCAGGGGGCTCCTACGAGCAGTTCTTC.

As concerns this clonotype: One end of the junction does not line up with germline, which may come from a read error. The chain combines TRBV20-1 with TRBJ2-5; D is possibly TRBD1 (7 bases). Germline lookup yields CDR1 DFQATT and CDR2 SNEGSKA (reference sequence). The CDR3 has 15 amino acids. DNA of the CDR3: TGTAGTGCGCCGAAAAAGGGGACAGCCCTACGGGAGCAGTACTTC. Residues: CSAPKKGTALREQYF.

The chain joins TRBV20-1 to TRBJ2-3, with TRBD2 matching 11 bases. With 5 bases clipped from V and 2 bases from J, the junction kept 6 bases outside the gene matches. Germline CDR1 reads DFQATT; CDR2 reads SNEGSKA (reference sequence). The CDR3 length is 15 residues. Written as DNA, the CDR3 is TGCAGTGCTTCATTAGCGGGGGGGCACACAGATACGCAGTATTTT. Protein sequence: CSASLAGGHTDTQYF.

This clonotype was counted once. This may stem from a read error, because a much larger clone lies one nucleotide away. The chain links TRBV5-5 to TRBJ1-2, with TRBD1 matching 8 bases. The germline gives CDR1 SGHKS, CDR2 YYEKEE (reference sequence). The CDR3 runs to 14 residues. CDR3 nucleotides: TGTACCAGCAGCTCCGGACAGGGCGCTTTGGGCTACACCTTC. Translating it yields CTSSSGQGALGYTF.

On this clonotype: No conserved phenylalanine or tryptophan is present at the end of the CDR3, so a read error is the likely explanation. This chain joins TRBV7-2 and TRBJ1-5; no clear D. CDR1 and CDR2 from the germline V gene are SGHTA and FQGNSA. The CDR3 covers 12 residues. V lost 5 bases, J lost 4 bases, and 6 bases lay in between. CDR3 in amino acids: CASSGPNQPQHV. In nucleotides, the CDR3 is TGTGCCAGCAGCGGACCAAATCAGCCCCAGCATGTT.

This clonotype was seen more than once but under ten times. The chain is built from TRBV6-5 and TRBJ1-2; weak D call: TRBD1 (6 bases). Trimming stripped 2 bases from V and 8 bases from J, with 12 bases between. This CDR3 is built from 13 residues. Germline CDR1 MNHEY, CDR2 SVGAGI. CDR3 amino acids: CASSYQGLGGYTF. As DNA, the CDR3 is TGTGCCAGCAGTTACCAGGGGCTGGGCGGCTACACCTTC.

This clonotype was seen repeatedly, ten times or more. The chain couples TRBV12-3 or TRBV12-4 to TRBJ2-6; D tentatively fits TRBD1 or TRBD2 (5 bases each). The CDR3 totals 15 residues. Trimming removed 7 bases at V and 2 bases at J, with 12 bases between. This chain's CDR3 is CASTQGVAGANVLTF. The CDR3 nucleotides are TGTGCCAGCACTCAGGGAGTCGCTGGGGCCAACGTCCTGACTTTC.

The chain has TRBV28 and TRBJ2-7, with TRBD2 identical over 11 bases. This CDR3 spans 16 amino acids. Germline V gene sequence: CDR1 MDHEN, CDR2 SYDVKM. J lost 0 bases, V lost 3 bases, and 4 bases had no gene match. As DNA, the CDR3 is TGTGCCAGCAGTTTCCTAGCGGGAGGCGTCTCCTACGAGCAGTACTTC. This sequence encodes CASSFLAGGVSYEQYF. Full variable domain (outside the CDR3, taken from reference TRBV28 and TRBJ2-7): DVKVTQSSRYLVKRTGEKVFLECVQDMDHENMFWYRQDPGLGLRLIYFSYDVKMKEKGDIPEGYSVSREKKERFSLILESASTNQTSMYLCASSFLAGGVSYEQYFGPGTRLTVT.

The chain has TRBV9 and TRBJ2-3; a weak D match, TRBD2 (6 bases). This CDR3 is built from 16 residues. Germline V gives CDR1 SGDLS, CDR2 YYNGEE. The germline V and J ends were trimmed by 3 bases and 0 bases, with 14 bases remaining between them. The CDR3 DNA is TGTGCCAGCAGCGCCGAGGGAGGTGGGAGCACAGATACGCAGTATTTT. Its translation: CASSAEGGGSTDTQYF.

The chain combines TRBV5-1 with TRBJ1-2; D might be TRBD1 (5 bases). The CDR3 consists of 10 residues. Germline V lookup: CDR1 SGHRS, CDR2 YFSETQ. Trimming took off 7 bases at V and 9 bases at J, with 10 bases between the two ends. The CDR3 region is CASPWTRYTF. The CDR3 bases are TGCGCCAGCCCCTGGACACGCTACACCTTC.

The chain links TRBV7-3 to TRBJ2-5, with D possibly matching TRBD1 (6 bases). Between the trimmed V and J ends, which lost 2 bases and 5 bases, there was a span of 15 bases. Germline CDR1 SGHTA, CDR2 FQGTGA. The CDR3 extends over 15 amino acids. The CDR3 bases are TGTGCCAGCAGCTTAGCAGGGGTATTAGGGGAGACCCAGTACTTC. This encodes CASSLAGVLGETQYF.

This clonotype was picked up a small number of times. CDR3 protein: CASSGGEGRIAKNIQYF. DNA of the CDR3: TGTGCCAGCAGCGGAGGGGAAGGACGGATAGCCAAAAACATTCAGTACTTC. V is TRBV3-1 and J is TRBJ2-4; perhaps TRBD2 as D (6 bases). Looked up from germline, CDR1 is LGHDT and CDR2 is YNNKEL (reference sequence). Trimming shortened V by 5 bases and J by 0 bases, and 17 bases separated the two germline ends. This CDR3 contains 17 residues. Filled out from reference TRBV3-1 and TRBJ2-4, the complete variable domain reads DTAVSQTPKYLVTQMGNDKSIKCEQNLGHDTMYWYKQDSKKFLKIMFSYNNKELIINETVPNRFSPKSPDKAHLNLHINSLELGDSAVYFCASSGGEGRIAKNIQYFGAGTRLSVL.

The CDR3 sequence is CSARGIEGAFF. The CDR3 nucleotides are TGCAGTGCTAGAGGTATCGAAGGAGCTTTCTTT. The chain has TRBV20-1 and TRBJ1-1; the D is unclear. This CDR3 contains 11 residues. The germline V gene has CDR1 DFQATT and CDR2 SNEGSKA (reference sequence). V dropped 1 base and J dropped 10 bases, with 10 bases sitting between them.

The chain joins TRBV20-1 to TRBJ1-6, with 9 bases identical to TRBD1. V shed 2 bases, J shed 10 bases, and the junction held 9 bases outside the gene matches. This CDR3 comprises 15 residues. Germline values: CDR1 DFQATT, CDR2 SNEGSKA (reference sequence). The CDR3 here is CSARKQGAGGSPLHF. The CDR3 DNA reads TGCAGTGCTAGAAAACAGGGGGCCGGAGGGTCACCCCTCCACTTT.

This clonotype has more than one count but fewer than ten. V usage is TRBV5-5 and J usage is TRBJ2-7; maybe TRBD1 (5 bases). With 0 bases removed from V and 0 bases from J, the gap between germline ends came to 16 bases. Germline V lookup: CDR1 SGHKS, CDR2 YYEKEE (reference sequence). This CDR3 has 17 amino acids. The CDR3 DNA sequence: TGTGCCAGCAGCTTGGAAGGCAGGGCCCCACTCTCCTACGAGCAGTACTTC. This translates into CASSLEGRAPLSYEQYF.

The chain employs TRBV12-3 or TRBV12-4 and TRBJ1-2; 8 bases are shared with TRBD1. The CDR3 sequence is 12 residues long. The V and J ends lost 5 bases and 8 bases, in that order; junction bases with no gene match: 4. This CDR3 reads CASSRTGPGYTF. In nucleotides, the CDR3 is TGTGCCAGCAGTAGGACAGGGCCCGGCTACACCTTC.

V usage is TRBV4-1 and J usage is TRBJ2-2; no reliable D call. CDR1 is MGHRA and CDR2 is YSYEKL in the germline V gene. Trimming pared 2 bases from V and 7 bases from J, leaving 11 bases between. This CDR3 region has 14 residues. The DNA of the CDR3 is TGCGCCAGCAGCCAAATAGAAACGATCGGGGAGCTGTTTTTT. Its translation is CASSQIETIGELFF.

The chain is built from TRBV5-1 and TRBJ2-2; D unresolved. V was shortened by 9 bases and J by 11 bases, with 20 bases between the two germline ends. Germline V gene sequence: CDR1 SGHRS, CDR2 YFSETQ. The length of the CDR3 is 13 residues. This chain's CDR3 is CANTELLGGELFF. CDR3 DNA: TGCGCCAACACCGAGCTCCTCGGCGGAGAGCTGTTTTTT.

This clonotype was seen more than once but under ten times. The chain uses TRBV20-1 and TRBJ1-2; 8 bases are a match to TRBD1. Losses at the gene ends were 1 base for V and 8 bases for J; bases not matched to a gene: 9. Per the germline V gene, CDR1 is DFQATT and CDR2 is SNEGSKA (reference sequence). The CDR3 covers 14 residues. CDR3 sequence (DNA): TGCAGTGCTAGAGTTGGACCAGGGGGCGAGGGCTACACCTTC. Its protein product is CSARVGPGGEGYTF.